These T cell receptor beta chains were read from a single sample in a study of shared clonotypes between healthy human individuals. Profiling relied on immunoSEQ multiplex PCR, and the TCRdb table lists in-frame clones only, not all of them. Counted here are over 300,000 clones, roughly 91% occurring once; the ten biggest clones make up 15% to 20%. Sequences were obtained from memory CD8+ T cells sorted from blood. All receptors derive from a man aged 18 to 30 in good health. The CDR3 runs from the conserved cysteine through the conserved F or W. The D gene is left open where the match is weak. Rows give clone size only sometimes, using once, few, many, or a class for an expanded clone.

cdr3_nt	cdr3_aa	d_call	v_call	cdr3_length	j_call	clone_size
TGCAGCGTTCGGGTAACCTACGAGCAGTACTTC	CSVRVTYEQYF	.	TRBV29-1	11	TRBJ2-7	.
TGTGCCAGTGGACAGACCACAGATACGCAGTATTTT	CASGQTTDTQYF	.	TRBV19	12	TRBJ2-3	.
TGTGCTAGCAGCTTAGAACCAGGCTACGAGCAGTACTTC	CASSLEPGYEQYF	.	TRBV7-7	13	TRBJ2-7	.
TGCGCCAGCAGTGAGTATTCAGGGGGCGGATACGAGCAGTACTTC	CASSEYSGGGYEQYF	TRBD1	TRBV10-2	15	TRBJ2-7	.
TGTGCCTGTACCCAGGGACTGAACACTGAAGCTTTCTTT	CACTQGLNTEAFF	.	TRBV30	13	TRBJ1-1	few
TGTGCCAGCAGCTACGGACAGGGTGACGGAAACACCATATATTTT	CASSYGQGDGNTIYF	TRBD1	TRBV6-5	15	TRBJ1-3	.
TGTGCCAGCAGCTTGCAGGGCGCGACTGGCTACACCTTC	CASSLQGATGYTF	.	TRBV7-9	13	TRBJ1-2	.
TGTGCCAGCAGCCCCTTAAAAGAGAATGAGCAGTTCTTC	CASSPLKENEQFF	.	TRBV7-6	13	TRBJ2-1	.
TGCGCCAGCAGCTTGGATGGGACAGGCAGAACATACTATGGCTACACCTTC	CASSLDGTGRTYYGYTF	TRBD1	TRBV5-1	17	TRBJ1-2	.
TGTGCCAGCAGCTTAGCCCCAGGGAGCGCCGGAGGTACTGAAGCTTTCTTT	CASSLAPGSAGGTEAFF	.	TRBV11-2	17	TRBJ1-1	.
TGTGCCAGCCAGGGACAGGGTTATAATTCACCCCTCCACTTT	CASQGQGYNSPLHF	TRBD1	TRBV27	14	TRBJ1-6	.
TGCGCCAGCAGCCCCATAGGAGCGACGTACGAGCAGTACTTC	CASSPIGATYEQYF	.	TRBV4-1	14	TRBJ2-7	.
TGTGCCAGCAGTTACTGGGAACAGCTTAATGAAAAACTGTTTTTT	CASSYWEQLNEKLFF	.	TRBV6-6	15	TRBJ1-4	once
TGTGCCAGCGGGAACTACCAAGAGACCCAGTACTTC	CASGNYQETQYF	.	TRBV7-6	12	TRBJ2-5	.
TGTGCCAGCAGCTTAGGACCAGGGACAGGCGACTATGGCTACACCTTC	CASSLGPGTGDYGYTF	TRBD1	TRBV7-3	16	TRBJ1-2	.
TGTGCCAGCAGCTCCACCGGACAGGGGCTTATCTACGAGCAGTACTTC	CASSSTGQGLIYEQYF	TRBD1	TRBV5-6	16	TRBJ2-7	.
TGTGCCTGGAACCAGGGACGGATGGGGGACTATGGCTACACCTTC	CAWNQGRMGDYGYTF	.	TRBV30	15	TRBJ1-2	.
TGTGCCTGGAGTCCAGGGTATATCGCAGATACGCAGTATTTT	CAWSPGYIADTQYF	.	TRBV30	14	TRBJ2-3	.
TGTGCCAGCAGCTTACACCAAACGGGAGATACGCAGTATTTT	CASSLHQTGDTQYF	.	TRBV7-8	14	TRBJ2-3	.
TGCAGCGCCAGGACAGAGAGCAATCAGCCCCAGCATTTT	CSARTESNQPQHF	.	TRBV29-1	13	TRBJ1-5	.
TGCAGCGTCCTTGTACAGGGGGATGAGCAGTTCTTC	CSVLVQGDEQFF	TRBD1	TRBV29-1	12	TRBJ2-1	once
TGTGCCAGCAGCCCCGGGCCAGGGGAGGAGGACAATGAGCAGTTCTTC	CASSPGPGEEDNEQFF	.	TRBV7-2	16	TRBJ2-1	.
TGCAGCGTTGAAGGGGGCTTATCCTACAATGAGCAGTTCTTC	CSVEGGLSYNEQFF	.	TRBV29-1	14	TRBJ2-1	once
TGTGCCAGCAGTTCAGACTTTGAAAAACTGTTTTTT	CASSSDFEKLFF	.	TRBV6-5	12	TRBJ1-4	.
TGTGCAAGCACGGGACTTTCCTACAATGAGCAGTTCTTC	CASTGLSYNEQFF	.	TRBV13	13	TRBJ2-1	.
TGTGCCAGCAGCGAAAGCGGGACATTTGACTCTGGAAACACCATATATTTT	CASSESGTFDSGNTIYF	.	TRBV7-9	17	TRBJ1-3	.
TGTGCCAGCAGTTTATGGGATCGAGGGCAGTATTTT	CASSLWDRGQYF	.	TRBV28	12	TRBJ2-3	.
TGTGCCAGCAGTGCTATCATGGACTCGAAGAAAGGGTTT	CASSAIMDSKKGF	.	TRBV6-1	13	TRBJ1-6	.
TGTGCCAGCAGTTTAGAGCGGGGGTCCTCCTACGAGCAGTACTTC	CASSLERGSSYEQYF	TRBD2	TRBV28	15	TRBJ2-7	.
TGTGCCAGCAGCGGAAAGGGACTACAGACCTACAATGAGCAGTTCTTC	CASSGKGLQTYNEQFF	TRBD2	TRBV9	16	TRBJ2-1	.
TGTGCCAGCAGTTTAGACAGGGACTACGAGCAGTACTTC	CASSLDRDYEQYF	TRBD1	TRBV27	13	TRBJ2-7	.
TGTGCCAGCAGTTCACTCGGGACTGTCGGAGGAACCCAGTACTTC	CASSSLGTVGGTQYF	.	TRBV6-5	15	TRBJ2-5	.
TGTGCCAGCAGCTTAACCGACGGGTGGAGGGAGCTGTTTTTT	CASSLTDGWRELFF	.	TRBV7-9	14	TRBJ2-2	.
TGTGCCATTTGGACAGGGAACTATGGCTACACCTTC	CAIWTGNYGYTF	TRBD1	TRBV10-3	12	TRBJ1-2	.
TGTGCCAGCAGCCTGGACAGGGCTAACTATGGCTACACCTTC	CASSLDRANYGYTF	TRBD1	TRBV7-2	14	TRBJ1-2	.
TGTGCCAGCAGCTTGGCGGTCGGGGAGCTGTTTTTT	CASSLAVGELFF	.	TRBV5-4	12	TRBJ2-2	.
TGTGCCAGCTCACCACCCGAGTGGTGGCAAGAGACCCAGTACTTC	CASSPPEWWQETQYF	.	TRBV18	15	TRBJ2-5	.
TGTGCCAGCAGCCAGGGACTAGCGGGAGAGGAGACCCAGTACTTC	CASSQGLAGEETQYF	TRBD2	TRBV11-2	15	TRBJ2-5	.
TGCAGCTTCGCCTCTTTAGCGGGGCCTATCTACAATGAGCAGTTCTTC	CSFASLAGPIYNEQFF	TRBD2	TRBV29-1	16	TRBJ2-1	.
TGTGCCAGCAGTTTATATGAGGGGAGGACTGAAGCTTTCTTT	CASSLYEGRTEAFF	.	TRBV27	14	TRBJ1-1	once
TGTGCCAGCAGCGTAAGCAGCTCCTATAATTCACCCCTCCACTTT	CASSVSSSYNSPLHF	.	TRBV9	15	TRBJ1-6	.
TGTGCCAGCAGTGAACAGGGATCCGGAAACACCATATATTTT	CASSEQGSGNTIYF	.	TRBV28	14	TRBJ1-3	.
TGTGCCAGCAGTGTGCAGGGGGCAAACGAGCAGTACTTC	CASSVQGANEQYF	TRBD1	TRBV2	13	TRBJ2-7	.
TGTGCCAGCAGCTTAAGAAGTTTAGGGGGCGTCTACGAGCAGTACTTC	CASSLRSLGGVYEQYF	TRBD1	TRBV13	16	TRBJ2-7	.
TGTGCCAGCAGTTTAGGGGTGGGCTATGGCTACACCTTC	CASSLGVGYGYTF	.	TRBV27	13	TRBJ1-2	once
TGCGCCAGCAGCTTTTGGGACAGGACCAAACTCTATGGCTACACCTTC	CASSFWDRTKLYGYTF	TRBD1	TRBV5-1	16	TRBJ1-2	.
TGTGCCAGCAGCTACGGGTTTACTGAAGCTTTCTTT	CASSYGFTEAFF	.	TRBV5-6	12	TRBJ1-1	.
TGTGCCAGTAGTACGCCGAGGGACGGTGTGGGAGCTTTCTTT	CASSTPRDGVGAFF	.	TRBV19	14	TRBJ1-1	.
TGTGCCAGCAGCTTAGGCAGACTACCGAACAATGAGCAGTTCTTC	CASSLGRLPNNEQFF	.	TRBV11-2	15	TRBJ2-1	.
TGTGCCTGGAGCCTGGGGGAGGGCCGGAATGAGCAGTTCTTC	CAWSLGEGRNEQFF	TRBD2	TRBV30	14	TRBJ2-1	.